This TCR beta chain is drawn from a study of sequential checkpoint blockade in melanoma. About the research overall: Randomization was 1:1 between first-line nivolumab→ipilimumab and ipilimumab→nivolumab. Both treatment sequences were followed by maintenance nivolumab.

Looked up from germline, CDR1 is MNHEY and CDR2 is SMNVEV (reference sequence). Trimming shortened V by 9 bases and J by 1 base, and 16 bases separated the two germline ends. The CDR3 contains 14 residues. The table came from immunoSEQ multiplex PCR; TCRdb's copy has only in-frame clones and leaves some out. This sample has approximately 10,000 clones, with approximately 73% found just once. Treatment reported: randomized to nivolumab then ipilimumab (arm A) or the reverse (arm B). None of the patients previously received DNA-damaging chemotherapy. PBMC sorting kept live CD3+CD8+ cells without CD19 or CD56.

The genes are TRBV27 and TRBJ2-7; D might be TRBD1 (5 bases). The receptor comes from a human donor with melanoma. The sample here was CD8+ T cells sorted from blood (inferred from file names), taken from a patient given nivolumab and ipilimumab in sequence. The CDR3 DNA sequence: TGTGCCAGGCCTGATTGGGGCACGTCCTACGAGCAGTACTTC. This gives the protein CARPDWGTSYEQYF.